A single sample gave rise to the 10 T cell receptor beta chains below, sequenced in a study of T cells after yellow fever vaccination. TCRdb re-derived calls from the 5' RACE reads in MiXCR, one entry per CDR3 protein. The table lists 110,000 or so distinct CDR3 sequences, 5.5% to 8% of them singletons. The sample in question was CD4+ T cells sorted from PBMCs, obtained around 45 days after the first yellow fever vaccination. The origin of the receptors is a man younger than 35 who received the YFV17D yellow fever vaccine.

This clonotype was seen at least ten times. This chain connects TRBV12-3 or TRBV12-4 to TRBJ2-2, with a possible D match to TRBD2 (6 bases). The CDR3 extends over 14 amino acids. V lost 7 bases to trimming and J lost 6 bases, with 15 bases between them. The CDR3 nucleotides are TGTGCCAGCACCCCGAGCAGGAGGGCCGGGGAGCTGTTTTTT. Translation gives CASTPSRRAGELFF.

The table lists this clonotype with many counts. V and J are TRBV10-3 and TRBJ1-2; the match to TRBD1 covers 8 bases. Germline V gene lookup returns CDR1 ENHRY and CDR2 SYGVKD. The CDR3 extends over 15 amino acids. V trimming: 4 bases; J trimming: 0 bases; junction bases outside the gene matches: 4. The CDR3 DNA sequence: TGTGCCATCAGTGGAGGGGACAGGACTAACTATGGCTACACCTTC. Its translation: CAISGGDRTNYGYTF.

This clonotype was seen ten or more times. This chain joins TRBV20-1 and TRBJ2-3, with TRBD2 matching over 8 bases. V dropped 3 bases and J dropped 3; count of bases not matched to a gene: 2. CDR3 length: 13 amino acids. Per the germline V gene, CDR1 is DFQATT and CDR2 is SNEGSKA (reference sequence). The CDR3 coding sequence is TGCAGTGCTAGCGGGGGGGGTACAGATACGCAGTATTTT. This sequence encodes CSASGGGTDTQYF.

This clonotype was seen only a few times. The rearrangement uses TRBV7-2 and TRBJ2-5; TRBD2 aligns across 11 bases. This CDR3 is built from 15 residues. Per germline, CDR1 SGHTA and CDR2 FQGNSA. V lost 3 bases, J lost 2 bases, and 2 bases stayed unmatched. The DNA of the CDR3 is TGTGCCAGCAGCTTCCTAGCGGGGGGACAAGAGACCCAGTACTTC. Its translation is CASSFLAGGQETQYF. Filled out from reference TRBV7-2 and TRBJ2-5, the complete variable domain reads GAGVSQSPSNKVTEKGKDVELRCDPISGHTALYWYRQSLGQGLEFLIYFQGNSAPDKSGLPSDRFSAERTGGSVSTLTIQRTQQEDSAVYLCASSFLAGGQETQYFGPGTRLLVL.

CDR3 coding DNA: TGTGCCAGCAGCCCCGGTGCAGGGGGCACGCAGCCCCAGCATTTT. Its protein is CASSPGAGGTQPQHF. The chain is built from TRBV7-9 and TRBJ1-5; 8 bases map to TRBD1. This CDR3 is 15 amino acids long. The junction had 10 bases not matched to a gene; V was cut back by 5 bases and J by 7 bases. Germline-derived CDR1 and CDR2 are SEHNR and FQNEAQ (reference sequence).

This clonotype was recorded at least ten times. The rearrangement links TRBV29-1 to TRBJ1-1; TRBD1 matches at 9 bases. Germline V gene lookup returns CDR1 SQVTM and CDR2 ANQGSEA. The CDR3 has 14 amino acids. V dropped 3 bases and J dropped 7; count of bases not matched to a gene: 9. In DNA form, the CDR3 reads TGCAGCGTTGATCCACAGGGGGCGCGCAGTGAAGCTTTCTTT. Amino acids: CSVDPQGARSEAFF.

Many counts were recorded for this clonotype. V usage is TRBV18 and J usage is TRBJ2-7, with D maybe TRBD2 (5 bases). Per the germline V gene, CDR1 is KGHSH and CDR2 is LQKENI. Trimming left V 3 bases short and J 5 bases short, with 8 bases between. CDR3 length equals 12 residues. For the CDR3, the DNA is TGTGCCAGCTCACCGGGAGTCCACGAGCAGTACTTC. It yields the protein CASSPGVHEQYF. Full variable domain (rest looked up from reference TRBV18 and TRBJ2-7): NAGVMQNPRHLVRRRGQEARLRCSPMKGHSHVYWYRQLPEEGLKFMVYLQKENIIDESGMPKERFSAEFPKEGPSILRIQQVVRGDSAAYFCASSPGVHEQYFGPGTRLTVT.

This clonotype showed up many times. The chain has TRBV7-9 and TRBJ2-1, with 7 bases identical to TRBD1. CDR1 and CDR2 (germline): SEHNR, FQNEAQ (reference sequence). This CDR3 is built from 14 residues. V shed 3 bases, J shed 9 bases, and the junction held 8 bases outside the gene matches. The CDR3 DNA reads TGTGCCAGCAGCTTCCAGACAGGGTTGTCTGAGCAGTTCTTC. Its protein product is CASSFQTGLSEQFF. The full variable domain, its missing parts supplied by reference TRBV7-9 and TRBJ2-1, is DTGVSQNPRHKITKRGQNVTFRCDPISEHNRLYWYRQTLGQGPEFLTYFQNEAQLEKSRLLSDRFSAERPKGSFSTLEIQRTEQGDSAMYLCASSFQTGLSEQFFGPGTRLTVL.

This clonotype was seen many times. The V and J genes are TRBV7-2 and TRBJ2-5; D is possibly TRBD2 (6 bases). Looked up from germline, CDR1 is SGHTA and CDR2 is FQGNSA. Trimming shortened V by 0 bases and J by 5 bases, and 7 bases separated the two germline ends. The CDR3 is made up of 13 amino acids. CDR3 DNA: TGTGCCAGCAGCTTAGCGGGGACTGAGACCCAGTACTTC. As protein: CASSLAGTETQYF.

This clonotype was counted between two and nine times. This chain connects TRBV20-1 to TRBJ1-4, with a possible D match to TRBD1 (5 bases). Trimming stripped 0 bases from V and 8 bases from J, with 10 bases between. Germline V gene data show CDR1 as DFQATT and CDR2 as SNEGSKA (reference sequence). The CDR3 runs 13 residues. CDR3 residues: CSARDSGAEKLFF. The CDR3, as DNA: TGCAGTGCTAGAGATAGCGGGGCAGAAAAACTGTTTTTT.